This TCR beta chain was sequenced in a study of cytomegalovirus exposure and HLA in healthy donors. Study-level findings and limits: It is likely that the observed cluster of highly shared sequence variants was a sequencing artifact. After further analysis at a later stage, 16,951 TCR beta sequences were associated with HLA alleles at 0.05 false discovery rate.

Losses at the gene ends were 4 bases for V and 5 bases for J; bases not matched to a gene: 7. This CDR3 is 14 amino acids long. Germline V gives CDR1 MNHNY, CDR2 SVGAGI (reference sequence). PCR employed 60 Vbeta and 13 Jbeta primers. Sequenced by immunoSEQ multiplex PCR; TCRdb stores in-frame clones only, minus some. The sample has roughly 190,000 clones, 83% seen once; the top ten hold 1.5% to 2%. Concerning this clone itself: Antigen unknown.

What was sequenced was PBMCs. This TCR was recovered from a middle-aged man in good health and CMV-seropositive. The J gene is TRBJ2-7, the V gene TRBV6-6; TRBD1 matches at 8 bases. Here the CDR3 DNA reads TGTGCCAGCAGTTCCGGGACAGGTCTGGACGAGCAGTACTTC. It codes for CASSSGTGLDEQYF.